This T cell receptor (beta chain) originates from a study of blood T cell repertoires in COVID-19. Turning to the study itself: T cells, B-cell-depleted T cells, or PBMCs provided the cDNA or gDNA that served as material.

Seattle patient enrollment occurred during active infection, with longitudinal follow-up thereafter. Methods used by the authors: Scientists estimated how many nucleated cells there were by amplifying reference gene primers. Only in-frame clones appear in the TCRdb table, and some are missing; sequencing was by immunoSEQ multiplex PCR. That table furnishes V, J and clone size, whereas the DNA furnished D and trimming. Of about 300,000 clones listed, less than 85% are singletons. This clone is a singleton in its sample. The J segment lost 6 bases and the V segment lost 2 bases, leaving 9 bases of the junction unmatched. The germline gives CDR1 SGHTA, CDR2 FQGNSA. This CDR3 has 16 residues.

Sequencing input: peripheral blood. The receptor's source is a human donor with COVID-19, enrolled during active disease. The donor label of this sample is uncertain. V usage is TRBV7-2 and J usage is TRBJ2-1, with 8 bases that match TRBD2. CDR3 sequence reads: CASSLNPIGLANEQFF. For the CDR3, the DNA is TGTGCCAGCAGCTTAAATCCCATCGGACTAGCCAATGAGCAGTTCTTC.